This TCR beta chain originates from a study of cytomegalovirus exposure and HLA in healthy donors. With respect to this clone: Its matching antigen is unknown. Within the sample, other DNA sequences also encode this same CDR3.

Generated by immunoSEQ multiplex PCR, the TCRdb table keeps only in-frame clones and is missing some. The sample lists 130,000 to 150,000 clones, almost 90% seen once, with over 6.5% in the top ten. Broader study findings: Most TCR sequences showed up rarely, but some public TCRs showed up in many donors. High sensitivity and specificity were reportedly achieved when the classifier diagnosed cytomegalovirus status. According to a later analysis, TCR clusters from the first cohort tended to co-occur in the 100 to 150 validation repertoires. Associated with cytomegalovirus, according to the listing, were 150 to 200 TCR beta chains.

V trimming: 1 base; J trimming: 6 bases; junction bases outside the gene matches: 6. The CDR3 runs 15 residues. Germline-derived CDR1 and CDR2 are LGHNA and YSLEER. The receptor comes from a woman aged 18-29 years in good health and CMV-seropositive. The specimen was PBMCs. The chain has TRBV4-3 and TRBJ1-5, with 7 bases fitting TRBD1. The DNA of the CDR3 is TGCGCCAGCAGCCAAGTGTGGCAGGGGGGTCAGCCCCAGCATTTT. Protein: CASSQVWQGGQPQHF.